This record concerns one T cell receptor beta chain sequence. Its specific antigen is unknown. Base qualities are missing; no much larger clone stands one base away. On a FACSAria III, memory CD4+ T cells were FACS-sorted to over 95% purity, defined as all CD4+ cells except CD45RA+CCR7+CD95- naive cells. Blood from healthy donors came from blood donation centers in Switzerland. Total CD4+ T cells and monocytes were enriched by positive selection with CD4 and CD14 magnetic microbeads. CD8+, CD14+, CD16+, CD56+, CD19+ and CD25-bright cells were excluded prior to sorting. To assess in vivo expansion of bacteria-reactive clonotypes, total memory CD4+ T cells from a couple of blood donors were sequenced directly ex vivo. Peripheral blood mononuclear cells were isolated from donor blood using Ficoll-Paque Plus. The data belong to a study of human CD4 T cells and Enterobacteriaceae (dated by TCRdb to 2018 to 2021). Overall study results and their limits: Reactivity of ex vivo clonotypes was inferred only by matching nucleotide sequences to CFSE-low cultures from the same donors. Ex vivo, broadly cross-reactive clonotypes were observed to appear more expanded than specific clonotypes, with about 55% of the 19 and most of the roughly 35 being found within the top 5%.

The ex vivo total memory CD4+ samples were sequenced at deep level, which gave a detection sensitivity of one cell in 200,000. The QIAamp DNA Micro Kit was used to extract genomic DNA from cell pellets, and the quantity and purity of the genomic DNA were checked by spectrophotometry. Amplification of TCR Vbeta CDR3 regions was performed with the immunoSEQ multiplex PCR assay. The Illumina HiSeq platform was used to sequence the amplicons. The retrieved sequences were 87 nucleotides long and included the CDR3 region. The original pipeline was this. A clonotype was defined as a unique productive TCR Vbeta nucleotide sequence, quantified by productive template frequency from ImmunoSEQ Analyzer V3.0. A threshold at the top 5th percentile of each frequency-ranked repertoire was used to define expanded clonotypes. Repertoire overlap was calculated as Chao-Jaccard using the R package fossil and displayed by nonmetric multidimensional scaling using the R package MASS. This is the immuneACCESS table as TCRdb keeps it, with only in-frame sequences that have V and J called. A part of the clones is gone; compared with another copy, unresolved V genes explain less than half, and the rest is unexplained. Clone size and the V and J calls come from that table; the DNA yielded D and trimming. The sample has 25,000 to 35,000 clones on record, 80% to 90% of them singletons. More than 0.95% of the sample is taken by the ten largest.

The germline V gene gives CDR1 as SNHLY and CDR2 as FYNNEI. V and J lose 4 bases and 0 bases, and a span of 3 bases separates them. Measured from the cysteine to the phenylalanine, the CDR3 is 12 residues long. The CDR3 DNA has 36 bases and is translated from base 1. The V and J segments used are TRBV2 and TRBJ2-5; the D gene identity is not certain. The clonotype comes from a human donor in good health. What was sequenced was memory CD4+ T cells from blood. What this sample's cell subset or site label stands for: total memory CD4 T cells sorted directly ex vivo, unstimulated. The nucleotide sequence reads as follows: TGTGCCAGCAGTGCCGACCAAGAGACCCAGTACTTC. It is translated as CASSADQETQYF.